Sequencing of this T cell receptor beta chain was carried out in a study of T-cell memory formation after mild COVID-19. Overall study findings and caveats: Pre-infection memory held some responding clones, suggesting pre-existing cross-reactive T cells responded. Those CD4+ clones that contracted were mainly in CM and EM (CD8+ ones in EMRA).

TCRdb fed the 5' RACE reads into MiXCR, producing one record per CDR3 protein. Counted here are fewer than 350,000 distinct CDR3 sequences, 14% occurring once; the ten biggest clones make up under 25%. This CDR3 is 16 amino acids long. After removal of 3 bases from V and 0 bases from J, the junction contained 9 bases not matched to a gene. Germline assignment: CDR1 SGHRS and CDR2 YFSETQ. About this clonotype itself: What it binds is unknown.

The chain employs TRBV5-1 and TRBJ2-7; 7 nucleotides agree with TRBD1. The receptor's source is a man between 18 and 35 years old who had mild COVID-19 (a few samples of this study predate the infection). Cell type and time point are not known. What was sequenced was PBMCs or a T cell subset sorted from them (not recorded which). In DNA form, the CDR3 reads TGCGCCAGCAGCTGGCCCTCGGGACAGCTCTCCTACGAGCAGTACTTC. Protein product: CASSWPSGQLSYEQYF.